Listed below are T cell receptor beta chains from one sample, sequenced in a study of blood T cell repertoires in COVID-19. The table came from immunoSEQ multiplex PCR; TCRdb's copy has only in-frame clones and leaves some out. The sample includes 150,000 to 190,000 clones, 80% to 90% seen only once; the top ten take roughly 7%. The sequenced sample was PBMCs or T cells enriched from blood (not recorded which). The receptors were gathered from a man aged 50 or older who had recovered from COVID-19. Each CDR3 is given with its conserved first and last residue. D genes are given only for firm matches. Expanded clones get a size class; other rows say once, few or many, or leave the size out.

v_call	d_call	j_call	clone_size	cdr3_nt	cdr3_aa
TRBV7-8	-	TRBJ1-4	-	TGTGCCAGCAGCCCCATCGGGGTGGTTAATGAAAAACTGTTTTTT	CASSPIGVVNEKLFF
TRBV12-1	-	TRBJ1-1	once	TGTGCCAGCAGCTTCAGGACTGAGAACACTGAAGCTTTCTTT	CASSFRTENTEAFF
TRBV29-1	TRBD1	TRBJ1-2	-	TGCAGCGTTGAGGGATTGGAGACAGGGCTCAACTATGGCTACACCTTC	CSVEGLETGLNYGYTF
TRBV27	-	TRBJ2-2	-	TGTGCCAGCAGGGGGAGCACCGGGGAGCTGTTTTTT	CASRGSTGELFF
TRBV7-2	-	TRBJ1-2	-	TGTGCCAGCAGCTTAGGCCAGGGATTAGGGTATGGCTACACCTTC	CASSLGQGLGYGYTF
TRBV6-2/TRBV6-3	-	TRBJ2-1	-	TGTGCCAGCAGTTACTTGACTAGAACCTACAATGAGCAGTTCTTC	CASSYLTRTYNEQFF
TRBV11-3	TRBD2	TRBJ2-3	-	TGTGCCAGCAGCACGGGGGGGCGGGGCACAGATACGCAGTATTTT	CASSTGGRGTDTQYF
TRBV19	-	TRBJ2-7	-	TGTGCCAGTAGTACTCCGGGACAAGGATGGCCCGAGCAGTACTTC	CASSTPGQGWPEQYF
TRBV19	-	TRBJ2-3	-	TGTGCCAGTAGTCCACAGGGGAGGCGGACGCAGTATTTT	CASSPQGRRTQYF
TRBV30	-	TRBJ1-1	-	TGTGCCTGGAAACAGGGCGGTCTGGTGAACACTGAAGCTTTCTTT	CAWKQGGLVNTEAFF
TRBV5-1	TRBD1	TRBJ2-7	-	TGCGCCAGCCGCCTACCGGGACAGGGTGCCTACGAGCAGTACTTC	CASRLPGQGAYEQYF
TRBV5-6	TRBD1	TRBJ1-1	-	TGTGCCAGCAGCAACACAGGGGGCGGTTGGACTGAAGCTTTCTTT	CASSNTGGGWTEAFF
TRBV19	-	TRBJ2-3	once	TGTGCCACCCAAAGGACTCGGGCCGATACGCAGTATTTT	CATQRTRADTQYF
TRBV7-2	-	TRBJ1-3	-	TGTGCCAGCAGACCAAACAGGGAGGGAAACACCATATATTTT	CASRPNREGNTIYF
TRBV6-5	TRBD1	TRBJ2-5	few	TGTGCCAGCACCCCCGGGACAGGGGTGAACTTC	CASTPGTGVNF
TRBV29-1	TRBD1	TRBJ1-2	-	TGCAGCGTTGAAGGGGGACAGGGGTATGGCTACACCTTC	CSVEGGQGYGYTF
TRBV2	-	TRBJ2-7	-	TGTGCCAGCAGACAGGTGGCCGAGCAGTACTTC	CASRQVAEQYF
TRBV18	TRBD1	TRBJ2-4	-	TGTGCCAGCTCACCACGGACAGGGGACAAAAACATTCAGTACTTC	CASSPRTGDKNIQYF
TRBV5-1	TRBD1	TRBJ1-2	-	TGCGCCAGCAGCTTGGAGGGCAGGGGGCACTTTGGCTACACCTTC	CASSLEGRGHFGYTF
TRBV5-5	TRBD2	TRBJ2-7	-	TGTGCCAGCAGCTTGGCTTCACTAGCGGGGGGTAGCTACGAGCAGTACTTC	CASSLASLAGGSYEQYF
TRBV4-3	-	TRBJ1-3	-	TGCGCCAGCAGCCAAGACCCGGGAACCTCTGGAAACACCATATATTTT	CASSQDPGTSGNTIYF
TRBV9	TRBD1	TRBJ2-7	once	TGTGCCAGCAGCACCGGACAGGGGGCGGCCTACGAGCAGTACTTC	CASSTGQGAAYEQYF
TRBV12-3/TRBV12-4	TRBD1	TRBJ1-6	-	TGTGCCAGCAGGGGACAGAATAATTCACCCCTCCACTTT	CASRGQNNSPLHF
TRBV7-8	TRBD1	TRBJ2-2	-	TGTGCCAGCAACAGACAGGGAGTTAGTCCCGGGGAGCTGTTTTTT	CASNRQGVSPGELFF
TRBV9	-	TRBJ2-7	-	TGTGCCAGCAGCGCCACTAAGGACAGTAGAAGCTCCTACGAGCAGTACTTC	CASSATKDSRSSYEQYF
TRBV4-2	TRBD1	TRBJ1-5	-	TGTGCCAGCAGCCACACCGGGACAGGGGATCAGCCCCAGCATTTT	CASSHTGTGDQPQHF